The 10 T cell receptor beta chains given below trace back to one sample, sequenced in a study of metastatic and nonmetastatic thyroid tumors. TCRdb re-called clones from the PCR reads using MiXCR. The repertoire holds about 45,000 clones, with roughly 3.9% as singletons. Each patient came to thyroid surgery without any prior treatment (of any kind). The sequencing sample was made of blood. The receptors here all came from a female donor with papillary thyroid cancer or a benign thyroid nodule (not recorded which). Some clones in this sample may be carry-over from other donors' samples.

This clone was counted ten times or more. J is TRBJ2-1 and V is TRBV15; tentative D call: TRBD2 (7 bases). The germline V gene encodes CDR1 LNHNV and CDR2 YYDKDF (reference sequence). Trimming shortened V by 3 bases and J by 8 bases, and 14 bases separated the two germline ends. This CDR3 comprises 14 residues. CDR3 bases: TGTGCCACCAGCAGGGGGGGGGGGGGCCATGAGCAGTTCTTC. Protein: CATSRGGGGHEQFF. The full variable domain, with the rest looked up from reference TRBV15 and TRBJ2-1, is DAMVIQNPRYQVTQFGKPVTLSCSQTLNHNVMYWYQQKSSQAPKLLFHYYDKDFNNEADTPDNFQSRRPNTSFCFLDIRSPGLGDTAMYLCATSRGGGGHEQFFGPGTRLTVL.

This clone came up a few times. The rearrangement links TRBV27 to TRBJ2-5; TRBD1 aligns across 7 bases. V was pared by 11 bases and J by 2 bases, with 11 bases of the junction left unmatched. The CDR3 is 14 residues long. Germline V gene data show CDR1 as MNHEY and CDR2 as SMNVEV (reference sequence). The CDR3 loop reads CAGSPWDRQETQYF. CDR3 coding DNA: TGTGCCGGTAGTCCATGGGACAGACAAGAGACCCAGTACTTC.

Concerning this clone itself: One end of the junction varies from germline; a read error may be responsible. The rearrangement uses TRBV6-2 or TRBV6-3 and TRBJ1-3, with a possible D match to TRBD1 (5 bases). The CDR3 spans 15 residues. Per the germline V gene, CDR1 is MNHEY and CDR2 is SVGEGT. The CDR3 spells CASSYGAAAGNSIYF. As DNA, the CDR3 is TGTGCCAGCAGTTACGGGGCTGCTGCTGGAAACAGCATATATTTT.

This clone was found many times. Relative to the germline gene, one junction end is altered; a read error may explain this. The sample has other DNA sequences that encode this CDR3 too. The CDR3 here is CSARVGASGDTDTQDF. CDR3 sequence (DNA): TGCAGTGCTAGAGTAGGGGCTAGCGGAGACACAGATACGCAGGATTTT. This sequence joins TRBV20-1 and TRBJ2-3; 7 nucleotides line up with TRBD2. This CDR3 comprises 16 residues. Germline assignment: CDR1 DFQATT and CDR2 SNEGSKA (reference sequence).

To note about this clone: This CDR3 fails to terminate in the conserved phenylalanine or tryptophan, so it likely reflects a read error. The chain has TRBV19 and TRBJ2-3; 9 bases are a match to TRBD2. CDR3 length: 17 residues. Germline CDR1 reads LNHDA; CDR2 reads SQIVND (reference sequence). DNA of the CDR3: TGTGCCAGTAAAGCGCTAGCGGGACCAACTAGCACAGCTACGCAGTATTAT. Protein product: CASKALAGPTSTATQYY.

This clone was counted a few times. This chain connects TRBV6-1 to TRBJ2-3; a possible D gene is TRBD1 (6 bases). Trimming cost V 4 bases and J 2 bases, with 10 bases left between them. The CDR3 consists of 14 residues. Germline loops: CDR1 MNHNS, CDR2 SASEGT. CDR3 coding DNA: TGTGCCAGCAGTGGACAGGCCCACACAGATACGCAGTATTTT. It specifies CASSGQAHTDTQYF.

This clone turned up a few times. The CDR3 DNA reads TGCAGTGCGAGCCTGGGAGCGGCGCCTCAAGAGACCCAGTACTTC. Amino acids: CSASLGAAPQETQYF. The chain links TRBV20-1 to TRBJ2-5; tentative D call: TRBD2 (5 bases). The CDR3 is 15 amino acids. V was clipped by 6 bases and J by 2 bases, with 19 bases between them. Germline CDR1 DFQATT, CDR2 SNEGSKA (reference sequence).

This clone was counted at least ten times. The J gene is TRBJ2-1, the V gene TRBV18; TRBD2 aligns across 14 bases. Germline loops: CDR1 KGHSH, CDR2 LQKENI. The CDR3 runs to 15 residues. With 5 bases clipped from V and 3 bases from J, the junction kept 0 bases outside the gene matches. As DNA, the CDR3 is TGTGCCAGCTCAGGGACTAGCGGGAGCTACAATGAGCAGTTCTTC. It yields the protein CASSGTSGSYNEQFF.

This sequence joins TRBV28 and TRBJ2-1; no definite D call. The germline CDR1 and CDR2 sequences are MDHEN and SYDVKM. This CDR3 spans 15 amino acids. V lost 3 bases to trimming and J lost 4 bases, with 13 bases between them. This CDR3 is CASSFRARDYNEQFF. CDR3 nucleotide sequence: TGTGCCAGCAGTTTCCGGGCTAGGGATTACAATGAGCAGTTCTTC.

This clone occurred many times. CDR3 loop: CASSLAPGTFYEQYF. The CDR3 bases are TGTGCCAGCAGCTTGGCCCCAGGGACATTCTACGAGCAGTACTTC. V and J are TRBV5-4 and TRBJ2-7, with D perhaps TRBD1 (6 bases). Germline V gene sequence: CDR1 SGHNT, CDR2 YYREEE (reference sequence). This CDR3 is 15 amino acids long. Trimming left V 0 bases short and J 3 bases short, with 13 bases between.